This T cell receptor (beta chain) was sequenced for a study of identifying expanded T cells in peripheral blood. Collection occurred without any documented infections or immune events in donors. Generated by immunoSEQ multiplex PCR, the TCRdb table keeps only in-frame clones and is missing some. Here the sample spans some 120,000 clones, over 65% being singletons. There are 14 residues in the CDR3. V gave up 6 bases and J gave up 8 bases; unmatched junction bases: 9. Germline V gene sequence: CDR1 MNHNY, CDR2 SVGAGI (reference sequence). The sequencing sample was made of blood. The sequence came from a person aged 18 to 70 in good health. This rearrangement joins TRBV6-6 to TRBJ1-2; 10 positions agree with TRBD1. The CDR3: CASSRRDRGNGYTF. DNA of the CDR3: TGTGCCAGCAGCCGCCGGGACAGGGGAAACGGCTACACCTTC.